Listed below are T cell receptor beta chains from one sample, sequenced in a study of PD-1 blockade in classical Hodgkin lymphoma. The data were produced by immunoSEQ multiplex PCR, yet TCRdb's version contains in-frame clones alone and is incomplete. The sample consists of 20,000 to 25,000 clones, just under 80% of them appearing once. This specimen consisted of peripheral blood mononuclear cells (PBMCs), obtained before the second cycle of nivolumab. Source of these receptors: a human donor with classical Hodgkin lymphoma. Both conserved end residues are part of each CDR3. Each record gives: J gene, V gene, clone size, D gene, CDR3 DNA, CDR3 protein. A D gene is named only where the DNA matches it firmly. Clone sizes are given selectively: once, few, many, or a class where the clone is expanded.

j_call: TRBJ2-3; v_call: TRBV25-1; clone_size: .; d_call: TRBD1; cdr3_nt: TGTGCCAGCAGTGAACGGACAGGGGGCCTAGATACGCAGTATTTT; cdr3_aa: CASSERTGGLDTQYF
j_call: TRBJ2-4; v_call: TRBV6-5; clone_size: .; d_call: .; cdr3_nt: TGTGCCAGCAGTTACGATCTAGGGGACATTCAGTACTTC; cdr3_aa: CASSYDLGDIQYF
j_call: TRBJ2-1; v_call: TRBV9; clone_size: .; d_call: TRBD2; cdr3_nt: TGTGCCAGCAGCGTAGCCCCGGGGGGAATCAATGAGCAGTTCTTC; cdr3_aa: CASSVAPGGINEQFF
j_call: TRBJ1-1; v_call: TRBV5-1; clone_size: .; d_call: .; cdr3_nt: TGCGCCAGCAGCCGAGGAGGGGAATTGAGAGCTTTCTTT; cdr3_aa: CASSRGGELRAFF
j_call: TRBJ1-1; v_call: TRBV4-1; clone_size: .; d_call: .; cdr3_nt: TGCGCCAGCAGCCAAGGGAGGGAGCACAGGAAGGGCACTGAAGCTTTCTTT; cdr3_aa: CASSQGREHRKGTEAFF
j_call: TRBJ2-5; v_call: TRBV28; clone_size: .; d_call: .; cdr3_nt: TGTGCCAGCAGCGGGGACCGAGGGGCATCGGAGACCCAGTACTTC; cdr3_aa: CASSGDRGASETQYF
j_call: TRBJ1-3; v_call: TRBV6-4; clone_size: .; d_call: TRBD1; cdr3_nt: TGTGCCAGCAGTCCCCGGACAGGGAGAGAAAACACCATATATTTT; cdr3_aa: CASSPRTGRENTIYF
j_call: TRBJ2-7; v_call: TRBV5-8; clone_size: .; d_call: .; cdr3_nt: TGTGCCAGCAGCTACCGGGACAACCCCTTGGAGCAGTACTTC; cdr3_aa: CASSYRDNPLEQYF
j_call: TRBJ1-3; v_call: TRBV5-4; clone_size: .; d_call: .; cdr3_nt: TGTGCCAGCAGCTTGGAGTATTCGGACACCATATATTTT; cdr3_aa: CASSLEYSDTIYF
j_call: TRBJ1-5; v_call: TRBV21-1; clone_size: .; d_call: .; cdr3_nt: TGTGCCAGCAGCAGAGGACAGCGCAATCAGCCCCAGCATTTT; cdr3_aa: CASSRGQRNQPQHF
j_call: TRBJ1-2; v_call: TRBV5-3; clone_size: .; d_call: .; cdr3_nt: TGTGCCAGAAGCTTCGGGCCTTCCTATGGCTACACCTTC; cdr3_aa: CARSFGPSYGYTF
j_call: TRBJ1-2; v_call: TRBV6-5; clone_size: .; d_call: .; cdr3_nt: TGTGCCAGCAGTCGTGCAGGGGAGGGCTACACCTTC; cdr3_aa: CASSRAGEGYTF
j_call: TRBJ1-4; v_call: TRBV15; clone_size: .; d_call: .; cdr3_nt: TGTGCCACCAGCAGAGGACTGCTTAATGAAAAACTGTTTTTT; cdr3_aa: CATSRGLLNEKLFF
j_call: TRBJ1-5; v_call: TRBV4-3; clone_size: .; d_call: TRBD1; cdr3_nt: TGCGCCAGCAGCCAAAATGGAGGGGGCGGTGGGCCCCAGCATTTT; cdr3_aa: CASSQNGGGGGPQHF
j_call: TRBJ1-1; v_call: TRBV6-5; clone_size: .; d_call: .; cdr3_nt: TGTGCCAGCAGTTACCCGAGCCTCGGCGGGGACATTGAAGCTTTCTTT; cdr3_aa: CASSYPSLGGDIEAFF
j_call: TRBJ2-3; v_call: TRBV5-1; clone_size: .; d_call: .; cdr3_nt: TGCGCCAGCAGCTTGCCGGGAGATACGCAGTATTTT; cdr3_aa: CASSLPGDTQYF
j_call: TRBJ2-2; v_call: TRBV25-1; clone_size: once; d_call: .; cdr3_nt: TGTGCCAGCAGTGAAGACTCGGGGGGCCGATACACCGGGGAGCTGTTTTTT; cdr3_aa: CASSEDSGGRYTGELFF
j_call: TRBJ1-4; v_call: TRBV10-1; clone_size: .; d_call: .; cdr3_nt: TGCGCCAGCAGTGACCTGGGAGAAAAACTGTTTTTT; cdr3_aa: CASSDLGEKLFF
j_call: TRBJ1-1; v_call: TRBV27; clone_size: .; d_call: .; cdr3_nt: TGTGCCAGCAGGGTCAGGGGAAGCTTGAACACTGAAGCTTTCTTT; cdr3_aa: CASRVRGSLNTEAFF
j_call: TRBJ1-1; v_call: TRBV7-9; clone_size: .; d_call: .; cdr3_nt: TGTGCCAGCAGCCCACCGGGGGGGAACACTGAAGCTTTCTTT; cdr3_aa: CASSPPGGNTEAFF
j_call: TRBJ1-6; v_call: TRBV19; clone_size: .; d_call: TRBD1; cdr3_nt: TGTGCCAGTAGTGTTTTCAGGGGGATTAATTCACCCCTCCACTTT; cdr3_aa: CASSVFRGINSPLHF
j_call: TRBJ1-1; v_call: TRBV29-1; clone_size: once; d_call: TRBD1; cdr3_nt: TGCAGCGTTGAGGTTGGGACAGGGGGCACTGAAGCTTTCTTT; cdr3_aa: CSVEVGTGGTEAFF
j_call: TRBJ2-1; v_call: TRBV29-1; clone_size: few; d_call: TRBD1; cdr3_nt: TGCAGCATCCTGGGACAGGGGGCCTACAATGAGCAGTTCTTC; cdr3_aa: CSILGQGAYNEQFF
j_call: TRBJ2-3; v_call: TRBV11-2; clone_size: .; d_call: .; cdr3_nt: TGTGCCAGCAGCTTAGATTATTTTTGGCAGGGAAGAAAGGATACGCAGTATTTT; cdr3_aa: CASSLDYFWQGRKDTQYF
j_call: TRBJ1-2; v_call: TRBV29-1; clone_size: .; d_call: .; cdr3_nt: TGCAGCGTATATGGACAGACTGGACCCTATGGCTACACCTTC; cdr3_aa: CSVYGQTGPYGYTF
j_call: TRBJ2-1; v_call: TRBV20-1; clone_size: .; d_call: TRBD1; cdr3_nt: TGCAGTGCTGACAGGGGACATGAGCAGTTCTTC; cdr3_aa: CSADRGHEQFF
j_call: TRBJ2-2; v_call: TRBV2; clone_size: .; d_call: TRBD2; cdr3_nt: TGTGCCAGCAGGGTACTAGCGGGGGCGGGCACCGGGGAGCTGTTTTTT; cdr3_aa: CASRVLAGAGTGELFF
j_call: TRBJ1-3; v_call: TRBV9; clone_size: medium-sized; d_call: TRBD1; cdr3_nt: TGTGCCAGCAGCGTAGGGACAGGGTCTAAAAACACCATATATTTT; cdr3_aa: CASSVGTGSKNTIYF
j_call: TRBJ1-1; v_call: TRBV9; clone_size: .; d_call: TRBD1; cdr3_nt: TGTGCCAGCAGCCTGGACAGGGCGGGTCCTGAAGCTTTCTTT; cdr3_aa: CASSLDRAGPEAFF
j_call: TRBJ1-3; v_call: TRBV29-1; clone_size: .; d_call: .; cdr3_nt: TGCAGCGTTGCGGTGGGTGCCTCTGGAAACACCATATATTTT; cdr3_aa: CSVAVGASGNTIYF
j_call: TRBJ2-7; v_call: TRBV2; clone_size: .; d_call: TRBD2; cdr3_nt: TGTGCCAGCAGCGGACTAGCCTACGAGCAGTACTTC; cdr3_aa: CASSGLAYEQYF
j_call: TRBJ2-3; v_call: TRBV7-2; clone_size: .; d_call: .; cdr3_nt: TGTGCCAGCAGCTTTGGGACGTATGATACGCAGTATTTT; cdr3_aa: CASSFGTYDTQYF
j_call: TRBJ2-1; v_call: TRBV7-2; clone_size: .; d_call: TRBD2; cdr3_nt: TGTGCCAGCAGCTTAGCGATGACTAGCGGGAGGGCCCATGAGCAGTTCTTC; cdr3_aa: CASSLAMTSGRAHEQFF
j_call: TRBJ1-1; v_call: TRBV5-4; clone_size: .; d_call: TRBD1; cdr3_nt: TGTGCCAGCAGCGTCGCACCAGGGGGCTGGACTGAAGCTTTCTTT; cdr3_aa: CASSVAPGGWTEAFF
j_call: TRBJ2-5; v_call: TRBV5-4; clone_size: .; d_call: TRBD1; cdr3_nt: TGTGCCAGCGGGAGGGACAGGGTCGGGGAGACCCAGTACTTC; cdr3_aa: CASGRDRVGETQYF
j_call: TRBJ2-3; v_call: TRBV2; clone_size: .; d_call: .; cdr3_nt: TGTGCCAGCAGTGACGTCCTGATTGGGACCTATACGCAGTATTTT; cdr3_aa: CASSDVLIGTYTQYF
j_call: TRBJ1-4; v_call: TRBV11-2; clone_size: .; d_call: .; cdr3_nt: TGTGCCAGCAGCTTAGCGCGGACAGAGAGCGAAAAACTGTTTTTT; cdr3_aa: CASSLARTESEKLFF